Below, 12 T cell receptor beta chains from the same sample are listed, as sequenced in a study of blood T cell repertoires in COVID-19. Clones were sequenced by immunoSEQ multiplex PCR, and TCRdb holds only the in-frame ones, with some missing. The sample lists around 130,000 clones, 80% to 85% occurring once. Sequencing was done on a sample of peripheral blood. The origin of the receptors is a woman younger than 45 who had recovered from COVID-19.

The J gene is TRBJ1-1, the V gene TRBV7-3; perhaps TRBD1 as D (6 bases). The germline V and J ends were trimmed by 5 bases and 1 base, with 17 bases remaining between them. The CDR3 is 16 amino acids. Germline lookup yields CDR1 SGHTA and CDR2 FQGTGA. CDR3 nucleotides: TGTGCCAGCAGCCCCCAAGGGGGTTTAGGGAACACTGAAGCTTTCTTT. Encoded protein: CASSPQGGLGNTEAFF.

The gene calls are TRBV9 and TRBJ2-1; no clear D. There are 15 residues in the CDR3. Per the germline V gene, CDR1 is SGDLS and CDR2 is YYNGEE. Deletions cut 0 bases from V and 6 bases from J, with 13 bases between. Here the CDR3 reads CASSVVSRTGNEQFF. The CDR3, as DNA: TGTGCCAGCAGCGTAGTGTCTAGAACCGGCAATGAGCAGTTCTTC.

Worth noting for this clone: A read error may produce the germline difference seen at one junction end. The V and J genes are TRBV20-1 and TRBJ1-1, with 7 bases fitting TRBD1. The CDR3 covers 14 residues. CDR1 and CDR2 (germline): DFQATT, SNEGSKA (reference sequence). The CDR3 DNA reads TGCAGTACTAGTGACAGGGTCCGGAACACTGAAGCTTTCTTT. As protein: CSTSDRVRNTEAFF.

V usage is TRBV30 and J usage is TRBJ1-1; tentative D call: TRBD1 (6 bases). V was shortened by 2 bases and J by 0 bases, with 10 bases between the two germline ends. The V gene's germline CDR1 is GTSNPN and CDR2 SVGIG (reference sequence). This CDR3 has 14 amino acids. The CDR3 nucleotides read TGTGCCTGGAGTACAGGACAGATGAACACTGAAGCTTTCTTT. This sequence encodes CAWSTGQMNTEAFF.

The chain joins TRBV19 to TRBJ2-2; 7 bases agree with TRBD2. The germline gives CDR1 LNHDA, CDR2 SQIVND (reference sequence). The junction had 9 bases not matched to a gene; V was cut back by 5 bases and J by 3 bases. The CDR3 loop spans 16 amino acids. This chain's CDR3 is CASSLSGTGYTGELFF. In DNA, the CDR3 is TGTGCCAGTAGTTTGAGCGGGACCGGGTACACCGGGGAGCTGTTTTTT.

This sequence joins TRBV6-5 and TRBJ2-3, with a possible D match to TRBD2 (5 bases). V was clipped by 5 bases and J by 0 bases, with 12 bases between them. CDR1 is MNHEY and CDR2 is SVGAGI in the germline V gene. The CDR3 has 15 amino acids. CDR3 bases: TGTGCCAGCAGTCGCGGACTGGGAAGCACAGATACGCAGTATTTT. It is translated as CASSRGLGSTDTQYF.

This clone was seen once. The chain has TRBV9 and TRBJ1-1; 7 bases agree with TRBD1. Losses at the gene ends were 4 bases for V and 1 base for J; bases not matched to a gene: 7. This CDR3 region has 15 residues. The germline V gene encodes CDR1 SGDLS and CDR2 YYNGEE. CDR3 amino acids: CASSIEGARNTEAFF. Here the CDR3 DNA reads TGTGCCAGCAGCATCGAGGGGGCGCGGAACACTGAAGCTTTCTTT.

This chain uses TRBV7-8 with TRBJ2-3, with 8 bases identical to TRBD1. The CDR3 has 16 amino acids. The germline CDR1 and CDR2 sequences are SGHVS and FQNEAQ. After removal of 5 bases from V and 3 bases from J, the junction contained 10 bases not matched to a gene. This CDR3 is CASSQKGQAGTDTQYF. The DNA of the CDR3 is TGTGCCAGCAGCCAAAAGGGACAGGCGGGGACAGATACGCAGTATTTT. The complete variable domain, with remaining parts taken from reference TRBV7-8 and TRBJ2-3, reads GAGVSQSPRYKVAKRGQDVALRCDPISGHVSLFWYQQALGQGPEFLTYFQNEAQLDKSGLPSDRFFAERPEGSVSTLKIQRTQQEDSAVYLCASSQKGQAGTDTQYFGPGTRLTVL.

CDR3 DNA: TGTGCCAGCAGCTTAAATAGTGAAGCTTTCTTT. It translates to CASSLNSEAFF. This chain joins TRBV7-9 and TRBJ1-1, with D hard to call. The V end lost 2 bases, the J end lost 7 bases, and 5 bases lay between the germline ends. Germline CDR1 and CDR2: SEHNR and FQNEAQ (reference sequence). The CDR3 is made up of 11 amino acids.

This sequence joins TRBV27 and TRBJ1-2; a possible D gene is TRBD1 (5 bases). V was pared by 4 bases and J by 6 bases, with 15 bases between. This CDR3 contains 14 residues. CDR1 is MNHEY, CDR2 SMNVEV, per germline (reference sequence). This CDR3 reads CASSSLRRGDGYTF. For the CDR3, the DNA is TGTGCCAGCAGTTCCCTTCGGCGGGGGGATGGCTACACCTTC.

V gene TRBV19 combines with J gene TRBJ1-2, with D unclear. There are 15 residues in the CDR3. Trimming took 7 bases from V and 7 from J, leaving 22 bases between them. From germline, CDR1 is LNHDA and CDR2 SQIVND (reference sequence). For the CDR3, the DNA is TGTGCCAGTAATTCCGCGACATCCCATATCAGTGGCTACACCTTC. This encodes CASNSATSHISGYTF. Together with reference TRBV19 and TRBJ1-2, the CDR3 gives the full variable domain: DGGITQSPKYLFRKEGQNVTLSCEQNLNHDAMYWYRQDPGQGLRLIYYSQIVNDFQKGDIAEGYSVSREKKESFPLTVTSAQKNPTAFYLCASNSATSHISGYTFGSGTRLTVV.

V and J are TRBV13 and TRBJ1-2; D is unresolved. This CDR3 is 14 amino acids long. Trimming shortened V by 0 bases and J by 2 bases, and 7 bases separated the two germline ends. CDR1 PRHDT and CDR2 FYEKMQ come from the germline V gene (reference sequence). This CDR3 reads CASSLGRGNYGYTF. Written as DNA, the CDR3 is TGTGCCAGCAGCTTAGGCCGGGGAAACTATGGCTACACCTTC.